This TCR beta chain originates from a study of T cells in Graves' hyperthyroidism and ophthalmopathy. General study points: The model made its ophthalmopathy prediction, and onset followed a median 6.5 months later.

Using RNA transcripts as the source, TCR beta CDR3 regions were amplified. Primed by the HTBI set, a first-round RT-PCR was run on the TCR CDR3. One entry per CDR3 protein, called by TCRdb with MiXCR from the multiplex PCR reads. This table has under 400,000 distinct CDR3 sequences, around 20% appearing once. Patients aged 18 to 65 had newly diagnosed hyperthyroidism of under 2 months' duration. Diagnosing involved the use of clinical symptoms, serum thyroxine and TRAb, thyroid ultrasound and orbital computed tomography. The authors obtained PBMCs from roughly 9.7 ml of fresh peripheral blood. Details on this clonotype: Its antigen is undetermined.

This CDR3 contains 14 residues. The germline CDR1 and CDR2 sequences are MNHNS and SASEGT. The V gene end was trimmed by 6 bases and the J gene end by 3 bases; junction bases not matched to a gene: 2. Sample: blood. The source of this sequence is a woman aged 45 to 65 with Graves' hyperthyroidism. The genes are TRBV6-1 and TRBJ1-6; 7 nucleotides match TRBD1. CDR3 sequence (DNA): TGTGCCAGCAGCGGGACAGTCTATAATTCACCCCTCCACTTT. It is translated as CASSGTVYNSPLHF.